Below, 13 T cell receptor beta chains from the same sample are listed, as sequenced in a study of blood T cell repertoires in COVID-19. Some clones are missing from TCRdb's copy, which holds only in-frame ones; the method was immunoSEQ multiplex PCR. The data hold approximately 210,000 clones, with approximately 87% observed a single time. The sequenced material came from peripheral blood. All receptors come from a woman between 65 and 79 years old with active or convalescent COVID-19.

This clone was recorded only once. The CDR3 here is CASSQDRQVSDTQYF. CDR3 DNA sequence: TGCGCCAGCAGCCAAGATCGTCAGGTTTCGGATACGCAGTATTTT. The V and J genes are TRBV4-3 and TRBJ2-3; D gene unclear. Germline V gene lookup returns CDR1 LGHNA and CDR2 YSLEER. The V gene lost 0 bases and the J gene lost 6 bases, with 13 bases spanning the gap. This CDR3 spans 15 amino acids.

This clone is a singleton in its sample. The chain links TRBV6-5 to TRBJ2-7, with TRBD2 matching over 7 bases. The J segment lost 2 bases and the V segment lost 6 bases, leaving 4 bases of the junction unmatched. CDR3 size: 13 residues. From germline, CDR1 is MNHEY and CDR2 SVGAGI. CDR3: CASRLAAPYEQYF. In nucleotides, the CDR3 is TGTGCCAGCAGGCTAGCGGCCCCCTACGAGCAGTACTTC.

On this clone itself: Other DNA sequences in this specimen translate into the identical CDR3. The chain employs TRBV18 and TRBJ2-3; D ambiguous. CDR1 and CDR2 (germline): KGHSH, LQKENI. Trimming cost V 0 bases and J 4 bases, with 5 bases left between them. The length of the CDR3 is 13 residues. The CDR3 nucleotides read TGTGCCAGCTCACCACCGTCCGCAGATACGCAGTATTTT. Translation gives CASSPPSADTQYF.

In its sample, this clone was seen a few times. The genes are TRBV7-2 and TRBJ1-5, with D maybe TRBD1 (5 bases). There are 16 residues in the CDR3. Germline CDR1 reads SGHTA; CDR2 reads FQGNSA. Trimming removed 5 bases at V and 2 bases at J, with 16 bases between. CDR3 DNA sequence: TGTGCCAGCAGCCCGGCCGCCAGGGTGGGCAATCAGCCCCAGCATTTT. It encodes CASSPAARVGNQPQHF. Based on the CDR3 plus reference TRBV7-2 and TRBJ1-5, the full variable domain is GAGVSQSPSNKVTEKGKDVELRCDPISGHTALYWYRQSLGQGLEFLIYFQGNSAPDKSGLPSDRFSAERTGGSVSTLTIQRTQQEDSAVYLCASSPAARVGNQPQHFGDGTRLSIL.

The chain employs TRBV23-1 and TRBJ1-6; TRBD1 matches at 7 bases. TRBV23-1 is an open reading frame, and its role is uncertain. V lost 4 bases, J lost 11 bases, and 11 bases stayed unmatched. This CDR3 is 15 amino acids long. The chain's CDR3 is CASSRNRGMGPPLHF. CDR3 nucleotides: TGCGCCAGCAGTCGGAACAGGGGAATGGGGCCACCCCTCCACTTT.

The rearrangement links TRBV18 to TRBJ1-6; D is uncertain. The CDR3 is 16 amino acids. Germline V gives CDR1 KGHSH, CDR2 LQKENI. Trimming stripped 3 bases from V and 0 bases from J, with 9 bases between. The CDR3 DNA reads as TGTGCCAGCTCACCTTCCCCGAGCTCCTATAATTCACCCCTCCACTTT. Translated, it gives CASSPSPSSYNSPLHF.

The chain has TRBV6-4 and TRBJ1-2; TRBD1 agrees at 8 bases. J gave up 3 bases and V 5 bases, and 5 bases lay outside the gene matches. This CDR3 has 14 amino acids. CDR1 is MRHNA and CDR2 is SNTAGT in the germline V gene. The CDR3 is CASSSTGGHYGYTF. The DNA for the CDR3 is TGTGCCAGCAGTTCCACAGGGGGGCACTATGGCTACACCTTC.

The V gene is TRBV6-1, the J gene TRBJ2-7; the D gene is possibly TRBD2 (6 bases). Germline loops: CDR1 MNHNS, CDR2 SASEGT. CDR3 length: 15 amino acids. The V end lost 2 bases, the J end lost 2 bases, and 13 bases lay between the germline ends. CDR3 nucleotide sequence: TGTGCCAGCAGTGAACTCTTAGGAGGGACCTACGAGCAGTACTTC. Amino acids: CASSELLGGTYEQYF.

The chain carries TRBV15 and TRBJ2-7; TRBD2 aligns across 7 bases. J was trimmed by 1 base and V by 3 bases; bases with no gene match: 9. CDR3 length: 16 amino acids. The germline V gene has CDR1 LNHNV and CDR2 YYDKDF (reference sequence). The CDR3 coding sequence is TGTGCCACCAGCAGGGAATGGGAGGGTTATTCCTACGAGCAGTACTTC. Its protein is CATSREWEGYSYEQYF.

This sequence joins TRBV7-3 and TRBJ2-1, with 7 bases aligning to TRBD1. The trim removed 0 bases at V and 7 bases at J, leaving 3 bases unmatched. The CDR3 runs to 14 residues. The germline CDR1 and CDR2 sequences are SGHTA and FQGTGA. The CDR3 nucleotides read TGTGCCAGCAGCTTAACCCCAGGGGGAAATGAGCAGTTCTTC. It is translated as CASSLTPGGNEQFF.

The CDR3 region has the DNA TGTGCCAGCAGCTTTGGGGGCCCTTCAACTAATGAAAAACTGTTTTTT. Its protein is CASSFGGPSTNEKLFF. This chain joins TRBV5-4 and TRBJ1-4, with D perhaps matching TRBD1 (6 bases). Germline V lookup: CDR1 SGHNT, CDR2 YYREEE (reference sequence). The CDR3 has 16 amino acids. The germline V and J ends were trimmed by 2 bases and 0 bases, with 11 bases remaining between them.

The V and J genes are TRBV28 and TRBJ2-4; D may be TRBD2 (6 bases). Trimming left V 3 bases short and J 7 bases short, with 10 bases between. The CDR3 is 13 amino acids. Germline V gene data show CDR1 as MDHEN and CDR2 as SYDVKM. The CDR3 region is CASSFPAGNIQYF. The CDR3 coding sequence is TGTGCCAGCAGTTTTCCGGCGGGGAACATTCAGTACTTC.

This clone was seen a handful of times. The chain employs TRBV19 and TRBJ1-4, with a weak D call TRBD1 (6 bases). Germline values: CDR1 LNHDA, CDR2 SQIVND (reference sequence). The V and J ends lost 5 bases and 3 bases respectively, with 13 bases between them. The CDR3 has 15 amino acids. The CDR3 region is CASSRQGRANEKLFF. The CDR3 DNA sequence: TGTGCCAGTAGTCGTCAGGGGCGGGCTAATGAAAAACTGTTTTTT. Complete variable domain (other parts from reference TRBV19 and TRBJ1-4): DGGITQSPKYLFRKEGQNVTLSCEQNLNHDAMYWYRQDPGQGLRLIYYSQIVNDFQKGDIAEGYSVSREKKESFPLTVTSAQKNPTAFYLCASSRQGRANEKLFFGSGTQLSVL.